This TCR beta chain originates from a study of post-analysis software for immune sequencing data. For the study at large: Courses of disease covered relapsing-remitting, secondary progressive and progressive-relapsing multiple sclerosis.

Libraries were made from TCR beta cDNA, and they carried unique molecular identifiers. TCRdb reprocessed the PCR reads with MiXCR, giving one entry per CDR3 protein. The repertoire holds roughly 410,000 distinct CDR3 sequences, around 37% seen once, with under 15% in the top ten. This clonotype has only a few counts. Its antigen is still unknown. Germline V CDR1 and CDR2: MRHNA, SNTAGT. With V trimmed by 4 bases and J by 1 base, 6 bases remained unmatched. The CDR3 loop spans 16 amino acids. Points from the study as a whole: In patients, TRBV5-6, TRBV5-1 and TRBV20-1 belonged to five TRBV segments found more frequently than in controls. Co-batched samples clustered tightly together by F measure.

Material: blood. The V call is TRBV6-4, the J call TRBJ2-3, with 9 bases lining up with TRBD2. This TCR derives from a girl between 5 and 17 years old with multiple sclerosis. The chain's CDR3 is CASSVRLAVGTDTQYF. The CDR3 coding sequence is TGTGCCAGCAGTGTCCGACTAGCGGTGGGCACAGATACGCAGTATTTT.